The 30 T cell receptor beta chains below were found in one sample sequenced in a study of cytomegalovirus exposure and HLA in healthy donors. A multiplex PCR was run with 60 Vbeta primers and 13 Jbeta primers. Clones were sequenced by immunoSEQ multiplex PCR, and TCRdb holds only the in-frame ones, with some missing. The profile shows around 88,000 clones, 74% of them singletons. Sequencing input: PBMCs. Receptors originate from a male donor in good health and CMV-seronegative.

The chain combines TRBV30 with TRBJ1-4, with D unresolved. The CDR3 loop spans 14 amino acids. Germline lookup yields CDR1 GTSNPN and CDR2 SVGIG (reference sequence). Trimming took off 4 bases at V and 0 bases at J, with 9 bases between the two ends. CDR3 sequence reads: CAWTRLATNEKLFF. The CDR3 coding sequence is TGTGCCTGGACCAGGCTCGCAACTAATGAAAAACTGTTTTTT.

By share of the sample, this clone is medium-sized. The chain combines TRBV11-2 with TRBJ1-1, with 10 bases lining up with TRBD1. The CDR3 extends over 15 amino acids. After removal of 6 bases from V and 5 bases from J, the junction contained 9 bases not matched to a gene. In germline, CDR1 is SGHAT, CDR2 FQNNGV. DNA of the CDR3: TGTGCCAGCAGTTGGAGGGGACAGGGGAGGACTGAAGCTTTCTTT. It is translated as CASSWRGQGRTEAFF.

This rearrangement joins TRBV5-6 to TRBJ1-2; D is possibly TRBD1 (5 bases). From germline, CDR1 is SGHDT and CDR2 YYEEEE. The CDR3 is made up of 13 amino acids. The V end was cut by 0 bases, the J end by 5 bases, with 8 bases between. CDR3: CASSLERTYGYTF. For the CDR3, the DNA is TGTGCCAGCAGCTTGGAACGGACATATGGCTACACCTTC.

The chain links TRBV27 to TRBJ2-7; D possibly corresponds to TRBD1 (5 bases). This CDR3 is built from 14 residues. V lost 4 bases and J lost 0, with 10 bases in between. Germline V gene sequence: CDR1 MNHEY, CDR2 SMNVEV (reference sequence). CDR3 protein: CASSYMGPSYEQYF. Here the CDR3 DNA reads TGTGCCAGCAGTTATATGGGGCCCTCCTACGAGCAGTACTTC.

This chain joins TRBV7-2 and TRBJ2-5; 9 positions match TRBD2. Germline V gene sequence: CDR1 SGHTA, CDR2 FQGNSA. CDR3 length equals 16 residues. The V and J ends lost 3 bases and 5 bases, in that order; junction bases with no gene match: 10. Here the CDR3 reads CASSFHSGGRGETQYF. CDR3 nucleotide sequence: TGTGCCAGCAGCTTCCATAGCGGGGGACGGGGGGAGACCCAGTACTTC.

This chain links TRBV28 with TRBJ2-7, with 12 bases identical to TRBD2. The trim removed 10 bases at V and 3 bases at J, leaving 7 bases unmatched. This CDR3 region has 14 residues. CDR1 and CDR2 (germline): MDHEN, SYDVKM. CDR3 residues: CATKLAGGRYEQYF. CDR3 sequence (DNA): TGTGCCACCAAACTAGCGGGAGGACGCTACGAGCAGTACTTC.

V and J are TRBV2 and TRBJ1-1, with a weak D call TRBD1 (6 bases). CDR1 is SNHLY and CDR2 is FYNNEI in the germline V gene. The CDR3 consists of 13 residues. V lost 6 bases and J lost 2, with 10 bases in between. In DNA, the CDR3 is TGTGCCAGCAGCAGGGGACCTAACACTGAAGCTTTCTTT. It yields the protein CASSRGPNTEAFF.

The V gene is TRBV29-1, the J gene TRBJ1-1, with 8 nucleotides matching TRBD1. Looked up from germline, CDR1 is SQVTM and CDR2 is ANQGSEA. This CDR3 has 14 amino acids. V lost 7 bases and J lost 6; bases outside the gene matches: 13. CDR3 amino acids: CSALGQGGVSEAFF. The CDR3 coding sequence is TGCAGCGCCCTAGGACAGGGTGGAGTCTCTGAAGCTTTCTTT.

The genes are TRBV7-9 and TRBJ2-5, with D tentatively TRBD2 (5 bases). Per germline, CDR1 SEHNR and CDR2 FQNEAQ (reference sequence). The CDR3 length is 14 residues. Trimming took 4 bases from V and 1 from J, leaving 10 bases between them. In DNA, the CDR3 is TGTGCCAGCAGCTACTTTAGCGCCCAAGAGACCCAGTACTTC. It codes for CASSYFSAQETQYF. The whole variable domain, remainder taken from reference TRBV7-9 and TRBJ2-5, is DTGVSQNPRHKITKRGQNVTFRCDPISEHNRLYWYRQTLGQGPEFLTYFQNEAQLEKSRLLSDRFSAERPKGSFSTLEIQRTEQGDSAMYLCASSYFSAQETQYFGPGTRLLVL.

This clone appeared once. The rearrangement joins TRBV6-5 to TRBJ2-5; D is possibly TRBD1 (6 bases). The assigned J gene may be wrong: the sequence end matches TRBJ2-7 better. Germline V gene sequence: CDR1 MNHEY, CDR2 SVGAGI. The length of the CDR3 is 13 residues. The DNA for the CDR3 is TGTGCCAGCAGGCCGACAGGAAGCTACGAGCAGTACTTC. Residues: CASRPTGSYEQYF.

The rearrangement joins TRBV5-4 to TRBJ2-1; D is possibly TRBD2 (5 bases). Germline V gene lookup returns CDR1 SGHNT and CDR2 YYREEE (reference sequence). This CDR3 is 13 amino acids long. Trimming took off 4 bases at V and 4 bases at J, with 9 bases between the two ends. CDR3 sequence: CASSPRGYNEQFF. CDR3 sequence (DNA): TGTGCCAGCAGCCCCCGGGGTTACAATGAGCAGTTCTTC.

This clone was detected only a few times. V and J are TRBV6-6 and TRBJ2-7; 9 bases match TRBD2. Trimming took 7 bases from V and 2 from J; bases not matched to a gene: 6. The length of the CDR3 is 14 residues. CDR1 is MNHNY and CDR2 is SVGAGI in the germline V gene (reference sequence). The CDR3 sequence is CASTLAGATYEQYF. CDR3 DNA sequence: TGTGCCAGCACATTAGCGGGGGCGACCTACGAGCAGTACTTC.

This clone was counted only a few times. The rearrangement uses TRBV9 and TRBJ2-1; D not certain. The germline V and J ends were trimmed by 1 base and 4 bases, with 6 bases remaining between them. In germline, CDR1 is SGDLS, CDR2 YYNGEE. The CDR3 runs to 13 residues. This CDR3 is CASSVTQYNEQFF. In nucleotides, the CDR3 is TGTGCCAGCAGCGTAACCCAGTACAATGAGCAGTTCTTC.

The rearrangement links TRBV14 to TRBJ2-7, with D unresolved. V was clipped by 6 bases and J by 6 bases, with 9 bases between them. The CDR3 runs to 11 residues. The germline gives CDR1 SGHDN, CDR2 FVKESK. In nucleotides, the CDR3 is TGTGCCAGCAGGGCATCGGGCGAGCAGTACTTC. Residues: CASRASGEQYF.

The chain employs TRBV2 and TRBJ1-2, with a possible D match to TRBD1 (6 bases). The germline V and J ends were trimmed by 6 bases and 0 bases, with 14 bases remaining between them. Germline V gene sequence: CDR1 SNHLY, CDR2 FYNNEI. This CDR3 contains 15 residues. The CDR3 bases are TGTGCCAGCAGCGTCGGGGGGGCCGCTAACTATGGCTACACCTTC. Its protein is CASSVGGAANYGYTF.

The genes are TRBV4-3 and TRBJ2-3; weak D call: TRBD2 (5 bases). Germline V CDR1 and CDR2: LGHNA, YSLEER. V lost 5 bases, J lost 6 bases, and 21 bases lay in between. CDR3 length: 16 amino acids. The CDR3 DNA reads TGCGCCAGCAGCACTACCTCCAGGACTGCTGAGGATACGCAGTATTTT. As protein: CASSTTSRTAEDTQYF.

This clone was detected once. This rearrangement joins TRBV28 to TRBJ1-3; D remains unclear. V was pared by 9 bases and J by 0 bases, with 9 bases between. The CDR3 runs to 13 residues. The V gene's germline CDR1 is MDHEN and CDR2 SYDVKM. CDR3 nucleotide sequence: TGTGCCAGTGACAATTACTCTGGAAACACCATATATTTT. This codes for CASDNYSGNTIYF.

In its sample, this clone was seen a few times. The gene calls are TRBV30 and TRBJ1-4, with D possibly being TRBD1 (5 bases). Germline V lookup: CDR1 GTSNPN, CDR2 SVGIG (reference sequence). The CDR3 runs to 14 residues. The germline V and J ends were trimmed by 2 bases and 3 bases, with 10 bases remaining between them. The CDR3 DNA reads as TGTGCCTGGAGTAATCAGGGCTCTAATGAAAAACTGTTTTTT. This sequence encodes CAWSNQGSNEKLFF.

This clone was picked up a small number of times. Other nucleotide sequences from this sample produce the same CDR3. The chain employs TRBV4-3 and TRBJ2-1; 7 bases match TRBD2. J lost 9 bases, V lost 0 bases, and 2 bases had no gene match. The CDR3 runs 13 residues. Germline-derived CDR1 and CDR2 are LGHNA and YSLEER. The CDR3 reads CASSQEGGIEQFF. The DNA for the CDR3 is TGCGCCAGCAGCCAAGAGGGAGGGATTGAGCAGTTCTTC.

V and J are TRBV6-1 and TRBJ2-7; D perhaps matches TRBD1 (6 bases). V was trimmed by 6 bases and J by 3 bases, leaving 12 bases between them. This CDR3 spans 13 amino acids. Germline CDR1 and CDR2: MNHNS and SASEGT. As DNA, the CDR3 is TGTGCCAGCAGCATTACAGGGTTCTACGAGCAGTACTTC. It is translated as CASSITGFYEQYF.

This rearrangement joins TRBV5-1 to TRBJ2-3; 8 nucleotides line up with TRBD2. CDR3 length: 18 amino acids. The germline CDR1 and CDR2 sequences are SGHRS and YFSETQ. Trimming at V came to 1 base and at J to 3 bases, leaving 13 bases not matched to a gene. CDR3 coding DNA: TGCGCCAGCAGCTTGTGGGGGGCCGGCACTAGCGGTACAGATACGCAGTATTTT. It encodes CASSLWGAGTSGTDTQYF.

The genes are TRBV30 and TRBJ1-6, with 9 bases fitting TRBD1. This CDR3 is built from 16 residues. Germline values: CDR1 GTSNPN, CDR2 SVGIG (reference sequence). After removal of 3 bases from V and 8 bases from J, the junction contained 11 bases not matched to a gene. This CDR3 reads CAWRGFAGTGHSPLHF. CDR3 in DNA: TGTGCCTGGAGGGGCTTTGCGGGGACAGGGCATTCACCCCTCCACTTT.

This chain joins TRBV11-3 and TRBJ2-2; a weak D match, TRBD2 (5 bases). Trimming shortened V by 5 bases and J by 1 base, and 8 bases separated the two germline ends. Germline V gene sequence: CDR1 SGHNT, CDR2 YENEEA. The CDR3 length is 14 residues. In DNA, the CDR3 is TGTGCCAGCAGCGCAACTAGGAACACCGGGGAGCTGTTTTTT. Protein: CASSATRNTGELFF.

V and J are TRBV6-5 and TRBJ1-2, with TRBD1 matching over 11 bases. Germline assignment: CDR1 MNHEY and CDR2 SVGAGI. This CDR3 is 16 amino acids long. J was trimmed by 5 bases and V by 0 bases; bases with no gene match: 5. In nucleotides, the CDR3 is TGTGCCAGCAGTTACTCGAGGACAGGGGGCGGTTATGGCTACACCTTC. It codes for CASSYSRTGGGYGYTF.

Here the CDR3 DNA reads TGCGCCAGCAGCCCCCTTCCCGGGGAGCTGTTTTTT. Translating gives CASSPLPGELFF. The J gene is TRBJ2-2, the V gene TRBV4-1; no clear D gene. V shed 4 bases and J shed 6 bases, with 6 bases lying between them. This CDR3 comprises 12 residues. Germline V gene sequence: CDR1 MGHRA, CDR2 YSYEKL.

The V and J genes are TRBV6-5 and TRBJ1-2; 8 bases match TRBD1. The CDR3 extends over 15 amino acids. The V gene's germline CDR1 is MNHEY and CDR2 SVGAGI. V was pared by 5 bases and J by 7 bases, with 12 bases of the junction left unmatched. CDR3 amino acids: CASSTMTGAGRGYTF. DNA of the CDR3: TGTGCCAGCAGTACGATGACAGGGGCGGGACGTGGCTACACCTTC.

CDR3 nucleotides: TGTGCCAGCAGCGTAGCCCCACAGAATCAGCCCCAGCATTTT. Protein product: CASSVAPQNQPQHF. This chain links TRBV9 with TRBJ1-5; D not resolved. The CDR3 spans 14 residues. Germline V CDR1 and CDR2: SGDLS, YYNGEE. The V end lost 0 bases, the J end lost 4 bases, and 8 bases lay between the germline ends.

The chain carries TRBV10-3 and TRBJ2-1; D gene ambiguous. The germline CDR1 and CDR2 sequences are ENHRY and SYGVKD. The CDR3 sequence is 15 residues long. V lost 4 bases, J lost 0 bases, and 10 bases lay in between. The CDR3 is CAISGLLSSYNEQFF. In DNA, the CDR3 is TGTGCCATCAGTGGTCTACTGAGCTCCTACAATGAGCAGTTCTTC.

CDR3 residues: CASSQEVVGTRYNEQFF. CDR3 sequence (DNA): TGCGCCAGCAGCCAAGAGGTCGTCGGGACTAGATACAATGAGCAGTTCTTC. V usage is TRBV4-1 and J usage is TRBJ2-1, with 8 nucleotides matching TRBD2. CDR3 length equals 17 residues. CDR1 and CDR2 from the germline V gene are MGHRA and YSYEKL. V shed 0 bases, J shed 4 bases, and the junction held 8 bases outside the gene matches.

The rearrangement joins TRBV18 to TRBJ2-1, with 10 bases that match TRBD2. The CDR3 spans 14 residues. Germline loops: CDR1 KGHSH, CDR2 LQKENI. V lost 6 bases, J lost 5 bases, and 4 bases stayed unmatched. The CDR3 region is CASSRLAGDNEQFF. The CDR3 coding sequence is TGTGCCAGCTCCCGACTAGCGGGCGACAATGAGCAGTTCTTC.